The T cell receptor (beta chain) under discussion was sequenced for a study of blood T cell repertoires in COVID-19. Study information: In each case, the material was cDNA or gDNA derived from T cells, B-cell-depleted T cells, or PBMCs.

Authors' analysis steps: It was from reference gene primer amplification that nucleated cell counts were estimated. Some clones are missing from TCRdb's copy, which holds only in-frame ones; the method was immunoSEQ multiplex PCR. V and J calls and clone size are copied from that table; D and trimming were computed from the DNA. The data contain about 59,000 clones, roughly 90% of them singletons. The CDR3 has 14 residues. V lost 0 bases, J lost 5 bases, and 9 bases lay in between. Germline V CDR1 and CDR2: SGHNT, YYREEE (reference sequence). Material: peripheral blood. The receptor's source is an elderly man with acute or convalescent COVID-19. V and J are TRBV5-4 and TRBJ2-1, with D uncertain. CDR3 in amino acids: CASSLGLSDNEQFF. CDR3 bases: TGTGCCAGCAGCTTGGGCCTGAGCGACAATGAGCAGTTCTTC.